The rows below give T cell receptor beta chains drawn from one sample of a study of blood T cell repertoires in COVID-19. Profiled with immunoSEQ multiplex PCR; TCRdb holds only in-frame clones, not every one. The sample shows under 150,000 clones, roughly 86% of them seen only once. Sequenced input: peripheral blood. The receptor set was obtained from a man aged 50 to 60 with active or convalescent COVID-19. Each CDR3 is given with its conserved first and last residue. The D gene is left open where the match is weak. Clone size appears in some rows only: once, few, many, or a class for an expanded clone.

J gene | V gene | clone size | D gene | CDR3 protein | CDR3 DNA
TRBJ1-5 | TRBV19 | . | TRBD1 | CASSIRRGPQPQHF | TGTGCCAGTAGTATAAGGAGGGGGCCTCAGCCCCAGCATTTT
TRBJ1-2 | TRBV7-9 | . | TRBD1 | CASSSPRTGANGYTF | TGTGCCAGCAGCTCCCCCAGAACAGGGGCCAATGGCTACACCTTC
TRBJ1-3 | TRBV4-2 | . | . | CASSQEGAGGNTIYF | TGTGCCAGCAGCCAAGAGGGGGCAGGGGGAAACACCATATATTTT
TRBJ1-2 | TRBV6-5 | . | TRBD1 | CASSYKTGANYGYTF | TGTGCCAGCAGTTATAAGACAGGGGCTAACTATGGCTACACCTTC
TRBJ2-1 | TRBV4-3 | . | TRBD1 | CASSARDRGFPQTHEQFF | TGCGCCAGCAGCGCCCGGGACAGGGGTTTTCCCCAAACCCATGAGCAGTTCTTC
TRBJ2-5 | TRBV7-3 | . | . | CASSTGPGVETQYF | TGTGCCAGCAGCACGGGACCGGGAGTGGAAACCCAGTACTTC
TRBJ1-5 | TRBV10-2 | . | . | CASSESSGRPQHF | TGCGCCAGCAGTGAGTCGTCAGGGCGGCCCCAGCATTTT
TRBJ2-1 | TRBV3-1/TRBV3-2 | . | . | CASSQVPNSYNEQFF | TGTGCCAGCAGCCAAGTCCCGAACAGTTACAATGAGCAGTTCTTC
TRBJ1-1 | TRBV11-2 | . | . | CASSLGVLGSTEAFF | TGTGCCAGCAGCTTAGGAGTTCTCGGTAGCACTGAAGCTTTCTTT
TRBJ1-1 | TRBV21-1 | . | . | CASSKNGPRGATEAFF | TGTGCCAGCAGCAAAAATGGGCCCAGGGGCGCAACTGAAGCTTTCTTT
TRBJ2-7 | TRBV27 | . | . | CASRLADSYEQYF | TGTGCCAGCAGGTTAGCGGACTCCTACGAGCAGTACTTC
TRBJ2-2 | TRBV5-1 | . | . | CASKPLAQNTGELFF | TGCGCCAGCAAGCCCCTAGCACAGAACACCGGGGAGCTGTTTTTT
TRBJ2-3 | TRBV28 | . | . | CASSLFGRSSTDTQYF | TGTGCCAGCAGTTTATTTGGCAGATCTAGCACAGATACGCAGTATTTT
TRBJ1-5 | TRBV28 | . | TRBD1 | CASTPSTGVYQPQHF | TGTGCCAGCACTCCGAGTACAGGGGTCTATCAGCCCCAGCATTTT
TRBJ1-6 | TRBV4-1 | . | TRBD1 | CASSLDRNYNSPLHF | TGCGCCAGCAGCCTGGACAGGAACTATAATTCACCCCTCCACTTT
TRBJ2-3 | TRBV7-2 | . | TRBD2 | CASSTPGLAGVSADTQYF | TGTGCCAGCAGCACCCCGGGACTAGCGGGAGTTAGCGCAGATACGCAGTATTTT
TRBJ2-5 | TRBV6-2/TRBV6-3 | . | . | CASSYGLKTQYF | TGTGCCAGCAGTTACGGCCTGAAGACCCAGTACTTC
TRBJ2-1 | TRBV7-3 | . | TRBD2 | CASSPLAGVSYNEQFF | TGTGCCAGCAGCCCCCTAGCGGGAGTCTCCTACAATGAGCAGTTCTTC
TRBJ1-3 | TRBV18 | . | . | CASSPQQASSGNTIYF | TGTGCCAGCTCACCACAACAGGCCAGCTCTGGAAACACCATATATTTT
TRBJ1-3 | TRBV9 | . | . | CASSVDQGYLGNTIYF | TGTGCCAGCAGCGTAGACCAGGGATATCTAGGAAACACCATATATTTT
TRBJ1-5 | TRBV28 | . | TRBD1 | CASRRQGGSNQPQHF | TGTGCCAGCAGGAGACAGGGGGGGTCAAATCAGCCCCAGCATTTT
TRBJ2-5 | TRBV7-2 | . | TRBD1 | CASSEGTGGRTQYF | TGTGCCAGCAGCGAAGGGACAGGGGGCAGGACCCAGTACTTC
TRBJ2-2 | TRBV29-1 | . | . | CSVSSGVSTGELFF | TGCAGCGTCTCCTCAGGGGTTTCGACCGGGGAGCTGTTTTTT
TRBJ2-2 | TRBV14 | . | TRBD1 | CASSPDRGLGELFF | TGTGCCAGCAGTCCGGACAGGGGGCTTGGGGAGCTGTTTTTT
TRBJ1-2 | TRBV12-3/TRBV12-4 | . | TRBD1 | CASSFDRVRGYTF | TGTGCCAGCAGCTTCGACAGGGTCCGTGGCTACACCTTC
TRBJ1-3 | TRBV18 | . | TRBD1 | CASSPGTGGSGNTIYF | TGTGCCAGCTCACCAGGGACAGGGGGTTCTGGAAACACCATATATTTT
TRBJ2-1 | TRBV6-6 | . | . | CASSYSDIYNEQFF | TGTGCCAGCAGTTACTCGGACATTTACAATGAGCAGTTCTTC
TRBJ2-1 | TRBV7-9 | . | TRBD2 | CASSLPSGRRDEQFF | TGTGCCAGCAGCCTCCCTAGCGGGAGGCGCGATGAGCAGTTCTTC
TRBJ2-1 | TRBV5-1 | . | TRBD2 | CASSLDAGVFNEQFF | TGCGCCAGCAGCTTGGACGCGGGAGTTTTCAATGAGCAGTTCTTC
TRBJ2-1 | TRBV13 | . | TRBD2 | CASSTRGGRGEQFF | TGTGCCAGCAGCACCCGTGGCGGGAGAGGTGAGCAGTTCTTC
TRBJ2-2 | TRBV27 | . | TRBD2 | CASSSMTSVNTGELFF | TGTGCCAGCAGTTCCATGACTAGCGTTAACACCGGGGAGCTGTTTTTT
TRBJ2-2 | TRBV6-5 | . | TRBD1 | CASRKTGGNTGELFF | TGTGCCAGCAGAAAGACAGGGGGCAACACCGGGGAGCTGTTTTTT
TRBJ2-7 | TRBV7-8 | . | TRBD2 | CASSLTSGSSYEQYF | TGTGCCAGCAGCTTGACTAGCGGGAGCTCCTACGAGCAGTACTTC
TRBJ2-7 | TRBV25-1 | . | . | CASSELGGKDEQYF | TGTGCCAGCAGTGAATTGGGCGGGAAAGACGAGCAGTACTTC
TRBJ1-5 | TRBV6-5 | . | . | CASSYSRDQPQHF | TGTGCCAGCAGTTACTCACGGGATCAGCCCCAGCATTTT
TRBJ2-5 | TRBV19 | few | . | CASSMMAVGTRKEETQYF | TGTGCCAGTAGTATGATGGCGGTCGGGACACGAAAGGAAGAGACCCAGTACTTC
TRBJ2-3 | TRBV4-1 | . | . | CASSPGYGGDTQYF | TGCGCCAGCAGCCCCGGTTATGGAGGGGATACGCAGTATTTT
TRBJ2-4 | TRBV28 | . | . | CASSLSAGLGGFGIQYF | TGTGCCAGCAGTTTATCAGCAGGACTAGGGGGGTTTGGCATTCAGTACTTC
TRBJ2-1 | TRBV7-8 | . | . | CASSRDNYNEQFF | TGTGCCAGCAGCCGGGACAACTACAATGAGCAGTTCTTC
TRBJ2-7 | TRBV19 | . | . | CASRGHQFPYEQYF | TGTGCCAGTAGGGGACACCAGTTTCCATACGAGCAGTACTTC
TRBJ2-6 | TRBV9 | once | TRBD2 | CASSAGGFGALSGANVLTF | TGTGCCAGCAGCGCGGGGGGGTTTGGGGCCCTGTCTGGGGCCAACGTCCTGACTTTC
TRBJ2-7 | TRBV12-3/TRBV12-4 | . | TRBD1 | CASSYRGAYEQYF | TGTGCCAGCAGCTACAGGGGGGCCTACGAGCAGTACTTC
TRBJ2-5 | TRBV24-1 | . | TRBD1 | CATSGTGTGGGETQYF | TGTGCCACCAGCGGCACCGGGACAGGGGGAGGAGAGACCCAGTACTTC
TRBJ2-5 | TRBV7-2 | . | . | CASSLGQGKETQYF | TGTGCCAGCAGCTTGGGGCAGGGAAAAGAGACCCAGTACTTC
TRBJ2-7 | TRBV6-1 | . | . | CASSEALFFGLATTGEQYF | TGTGCCAGCAGTGAAGCGCTTTTCTTTGGCCTAGCGACCACGGGGGAGCAGTACTTC
TRBJ2-3 | TRBV19 | . | TRBD1 | CASSTSTGGSTDTQYF | TGTGCCAGTAGTACTTCGACAGGGGGTAGCACAGATACGCAGTATTTT
TRBJ1-3 | TRBV5-4 | once | . | CASSLQGGSGNTIYF | TGTGCCAGCAGTCTTCAGGGTGGCTCTGGAAACACCATATATTTT
TRBJ2-5 | TRBV5-5 | once | TRBD2 | CASSSGLAGGWETQYF | TGTGCCAGCAGCTCGGGACTAGCGGGGGGATGGGAGACCCAGTACTTC
TRBJ2-4 | TRBV6-5 | . | . | CASSLRDNQNIQYF | TGTGCCAGCAGTCTCCGGGACAACCAAAACATTCAGTACTTC
TRBJ2-4 | TRBV7-2 | . | TRBD1 | CASSSRGTGGNIQYF | TGTGCCAGCAGCTCACGGGGGACAGGGGGAAACATTCAGTACTTC
TRBJ2-7 | TRBV28 | . | TRBD1 | CASSFQGAGEQYF | TGTGCCAGCAGTTTTCAGGGGGCAGGCGAGCAGTACTTC
TRBJ1-2 | TRBV5-6 | . | . | CASSLEYGGIGYTF | TGTGCCAGCAGCTTGGAGTATGGAGGGATCGGCTACACCTTC
TRBJ1-5 | TRBV6-1 | few | . | CASSELDSNQPQHF | TGTGCCAGCAGTGAACTGGACAGTAATCAGCCCCAGCATTTT
TRBJ1-3 | TRBV28 | . | . | CASSLEVNSGNTIYF | TGTGCCAGCAGTTTAGAGGTTAACTCTGGAAACACCATATATTTT
TRBJ1-3 | TRBV4-1 | . | . | CASGRGYSGNTIYF | TGCGCCAGCGGAAGGGGGTACTCTGGAAACACCATATATTTT
TRBJ2-2 | TRBV6-5 | . | . | CASSYKPQEYTGELFF | TGTGCCAGCAGTTACAAACCACAGGAATACACCGGGGAGCTGTTTTTT
TRBJ1-1 | TRBV10-3 | . | . | CAISDPTVNTEAFF | TGTGCCATCAGTGACCCGACAGTGAACACTGAAGCTTTCTTT
TRBJ1-3 | TRBV6-2/TRBV6-3 | . | . | CASSRGQGGNTIYF | TGTGCCAGCAGTCGCGGGCAGGGGGGAAACACCATATATTTT
TRBJ1-6 | TRBV19 | . | . | CASSIDPGGAKPLHF | TGTGCCAGTAGTATAGATCCCGGAGGAGCAAAACCCCTCCACTTT
TRBJ2-2 | TRBV4-1 | . | . | CASSPNVGGNTGELFF | TGCGCCAGCAGCCCAAATGTGGGGGGGAACACCGGGGAGCTGTTTTTT